This T cell receptor beta chain was recorded in a study of lymphopenia after photon versus proton radiotherapy. Overall study results and limits: In patients who died, overall survival fell as post-nadir TCR diversity dropped more. Relative stability marked proton patients; photon patients lost diversity and naive cells. Better survival with proton therapy was suggested as possible, not demonstrated. After lymphocyte nadir, photon-treated repertoires showed oligoclonal expansion, especially CD8+ Temra.

With respect to this clone: Its antigen is still unknown.

V trimming: 4 bases; J trimming: 1 base; junction bases outside the gene matches: 3. This CDR3 region has 15 residues. Germline CDR1 and CDR2: KGHSH and LQKENI. The assay was immunoSEQ multiplex PCR, and TCRdb's table has in-frame clones only and misses some. The sample lists about 60,000 clones, approximately 84% occurring once. The chain combines TRBV18 with TRBJ2-3, with 9 bases lining up with TRBD2. The specimen comprised peripheral blood, sampled from a patient treated with proton-based radiotherapy. The source is a man in his fifties or sixties with pancreatic cancer. CDR3 in amino acids: CASSRAGGRTDTQYF. Here the CDR3 DNA reads TGTGCCAGCTCACGAGCGGGAGGCCGCACAGATACGCAGTATTTT.